The clone carrying this T cell receptor beta chain occurred a few times. Its specificity is not known. The CDR3 extends over 16 amino acids. V lost 3 bases, J lost 1 base, and 4 bases stayed unmatched. CDR1 is SGHAT, CDR2 FQDESV, per germline (reference sequence). This entry is derived from a study of tumor-infiltrating lymphocytes in glioblastoma multiforme. Study outcomes and limitations: T cells were not sorted into functional subsets. TCR plus mutation findings rest on a single glioblastoma patient. Clone frequencies may be distorted by unequal TCR transcripts per cell.

Multiple V-beta primers and a C-beta primer amplified TCRB from RNA. TCRB cDNA was made from approximately 550 ng total RNA. TCRdb re-derived calls from the multiplex PCR reads in MiXCR, one entry per CDR3 protein. This table holds around 15,000 distinct CDR3 sequences, over 55% found once. This chain uses TRBV11-1 with TRBJ2-3; the match to TRBD2 covers 10 bases. The sequencing sample was made of brain tumor tissue. The clonotype was recovered from a male donor with glioblastoma. CDR3 nucleotide sequence: TGTGCCAGCAGCTTGGGGCTAGCGGGGGGCACAGATACGCAGTATTTT. As protein: CASSLGLAGGTDTQYF.